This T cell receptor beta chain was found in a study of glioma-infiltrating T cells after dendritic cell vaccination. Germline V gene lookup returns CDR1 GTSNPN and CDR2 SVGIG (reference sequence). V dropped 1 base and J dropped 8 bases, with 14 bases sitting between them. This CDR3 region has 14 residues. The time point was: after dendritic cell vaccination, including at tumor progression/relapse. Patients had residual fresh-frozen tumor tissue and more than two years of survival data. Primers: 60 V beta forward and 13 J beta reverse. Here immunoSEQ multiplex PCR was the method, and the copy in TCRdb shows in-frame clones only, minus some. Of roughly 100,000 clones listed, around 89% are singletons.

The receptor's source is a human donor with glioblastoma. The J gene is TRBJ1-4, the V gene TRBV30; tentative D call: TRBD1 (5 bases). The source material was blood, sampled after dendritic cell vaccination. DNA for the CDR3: TGTGCCTGGAGTGGAGGACAAGTCGAGGAAAAACTGTTTTTT. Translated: CAWSGGQVEEKLFF.